The 27 T cell receptor beta chains listed next were all sequenced from one sample in a study of T-cell memory formation after mild COVID-19. MiXCR, applied by TCRdb to the 5' RACE reads, yields one record per CDR3 protein. The sample shows roughly 600,000 distinct CDR3 sequences, under 20% of them seen only once. Sequencing was performed on PBMCs or a T cell subset sorted from them (not recorded which). Receptors originate from an adult woman who had mild COVID-19 (a few samples of this study predate the infection). Cell type and time point are not known.

The rearrangement links TRBV7-9 to TRBJ2-5; 13 bases agree with TRBD2. Germline CDR1 reads SEHNR; CDR2 reads FQNEAQ (reference sequence). Germline trimming cut 7 bases from V and 2 bases from J; bases unmatched to any gene: 4. The CDR3 sequence is 15 residues long. CDR3 nucleotides: TGTGCCAGCAACACGGGACTAGCGGGACAAGAGACCCAGTACTTC. Its translation: CASNTGLAGQETQYF. Together with reference TRBV7-9 and TRBJ2-5, the CDR3 gives the full variable domain: DTGVSQNPRHKITKRGQNVTFRCDPISEHNRLYWYRQTLGQGPEFLTYFQNEAQLEKSRLLSDRFSAERPKGSFSTLEIQRTEQGDSAMYLCASNTGLAGQETQYFGPGTRLLVL.

V is TRBV7-9 and J is TRBJ1-2; D is uncertain. Trimming removed 1 base from V and 8 bases from J, with 11 bases in between. Germline V gives CDR1 SEHNR, CDR2 FQNEAQ (reference sequence). This CDR3 region has 13 residues. The CDR3: CASSLDEYLGYTF. CDR3 DNA sequence: TGTGCCAGCAGCTTAGACGAGTACCTCGGCTACACCTTC.

The gene calls are TRBV6-5 and TRBJ1-6, with TRBD1 matching 11 bases. Germline values: CDR1 MNHEY, CDR2 SVGAGI. V was clipped by 0 bases and J by 8 bases; unmatched bases: 6. The CDR3 runs to 17 residues. CDR3 sequence: CASSYSGDRGSYSPLHF. In nucleotides, the CDR3 is TGTGCCAGCAGTTACTCTGGGGACAGGGGGTCATATTCACCCCTCCACTTT.

J is TRBJ1-1 and V is TRBV6-6; no definite D call. With 6 bases removed from V and 11 bases from J, the gap between germline ends came to 13 bases. CDR3 length: 11 residues. CDR1 MNHNY and CDR2 SVGAGI come from the germline V gene (reference sequence). The CDR3: CASSLFGVAFF. The CDR3 bases are TGTGCCAGCAGCCTCTTTGGTGTGGCTTTCTTT.

This chain uses TRBV4-3 with TRBJ2-1; D ambiguous. From germline, CDR1 is LGHNA and CDR2 YSLEER. This CDR3 has 13 amino acids. The V end lost 1 base, the J end lost 8 bases, and 9 bases lay between the germline ends. DNA for the CDR3: TGCGCCAGCAGCCAAGTTGTGGAAGATGAGCAGTTCTTC. This gives the protein CASSQVVEDEQFF.

This clonotype was seen more than once but under ten times. The genes are TRBV9 and TRBJ2-1, with 11 bases lining up with TRBD2. The trim removed 4 bases at V and 6 bases at J, leaving 9 bases unmatched. The CDR3 totals 16 residues. Germline CDR1 reads SGDLS; CDR2 reads YYNGEE. CDR3 region: CASSQPGLAGSNEQFF. CDR3 in DNA: TGTGCCAGCAGCCAACCCGGACTAGCGGGCTCCAATGAGCAGTTCTTC.

The CDR3 region is CSASPGLAYEQYF. CDR3 DNA sequence: TGCAGTGCTAGTCCCGGGCTAGCCTACGAGCAGTACTTC. The chain recombines TRBV20-1 with TRBJ2-7; D remains ambiguous. Trimming left V 3 bases short and J 2 bases short, with 11 bases between. The CDR3 is 13 amino acids. Germline-derived CDR1 and CDR2 are DFQATT and SNEGSKA (reference sequence).

The chain combines TRBV5-6 with TRBJ1-2; unclear D gene. The CDR3 runs 15 residues. Germline V gives CDR1 SGHDT, CDR2 YYEEEE. V shed 0 bases and J shed 5 bases, with 14 bases lying between them. CDR3 sequence reads: CASSLVSGELYGYTF. In nucleotides, the CDR3 is TGTGCCAGCAGCTTGGTATCAGGCGAGCTATATGGCTACACCTTC.

This clonotype turned up a few times. This chain connects TRBV7-9 to TRBJ2-7; 8 bases are shared with TRBD1. The V gene's germline CDR1 is SEHNR and CDR2 FQNEAQ (reference sequence). Trimming at V came to 5 bases and at J to 6 bases, leaving 12 bases not matched to a gene. This CDR3 is 15 amino acids long. As DNA, the CDR3 is TGTGCCAGCAGCCTCGGTTCAGGGGGCGCATCCGAGCAGTACTTC. Its protein product is CASSLGSGGASEQYF.

The V and J genes are TRBV20-1 and TRBJ1-2; D is undetermined. V gave up 1 base and J gave up 4 bases, with 25 bases separating them. The germline V gene encodes CDR1 DFQATT and CDR2 SNEGSKA (reference sequence). This CDR3 spans 18 amino acids. This chain's CDR3 is CSARVIAGESPLSYGYTF. The CDR3 coding sequence is TGCAGTGCTAGAGTTATCGCCGGGGAGTCTCCCCTGTCCTATGGCTACACCTTC.

This chain connects TRBV12-3 or TRBV12-4 to TRBJ2-1; D uncertain. The CDR3 is 16 amino acids. Trimming removed 6 bases at V and 6 bases at J, with 21 bases between. The DNA of the CDR3 is TGTGCCAGCAGCCGGGCAGAGGCAGGCGAGAGCAATGAGCAGTTCTTC. Translated: CASSRAEAGESNEQFF.

This clonotype was seen a handful of times. The V call is TRBV5-6, the J call TRBJ2-1, with TRBD2 matching over 9 bases. The V gene's germline CDR1 is SGHDT and CDR2 YYEEEE. After removal of 4 bases from V and 4 bases from J, the junction contained 9 bases not matched to a gene. The CDR3 loop spans 16 amino acids. The chain's CDR3 is CASSLRSGGGYNEQFF. CDR3 nucleotides: TGTGCCAGCAGCCTACGTAGCGGGGGAGGATACAATGAGCAGTTCTTC.

Many counts were recorded for this clonotype. The chain has TRBV12-3 or TRBV12-4 and TRBJ2-7; 9 bases are shared with TRBD1. V was pared by 1 base and J by 2 bases, with 3 bases of the junction left unmatched. This CDR3 has 15 residues. The chain's CDR3 is CASSLGGQGPYEQYF. In DNA, the CDR3 is TGTGCCAGCAGTTTAGGGGGACAGGGACCCTACGAGCAGTACTTC.

This clonotype was counted between two and nine times. V is TRBV12-3 or TRBV12-4 and J is TRBJ2-3; 7 nucleotides align to TRBD1. The ends lost 6 bases at V and 4 bases at J; junction bases unmatched: 1. The CDR3 has 12 residues. CDR3 in amino acids: CASRGQSDTQYF. CDR3 sequence (DNA): TGTGCCAGCAGGGGACAGTCAGATACGCAGTATTTT.

This clonotype was seen only a few times. The chain recombines TRBV7-3 with TRBJ2-7; possible D gene TRBD2, 6 bases. Trimming took 8 bases from V and 3 from J, leaving 14 bases between them. Germline CDR1 is SGHTA and CDR2 is FQGTGA. There are 13 residues in the CDR3. DNA of the CDR3: TGTGCCAGCGGCCCGGGGGTGGGCTACGAGCAGTACTTC. Its translation is CASGPGVGYEQYF.

For the CDR3, the DNA is TGCAGTGCTGTGACCCCCCGGAATCAGGGGGAAGCCAAAAACATTCAGTACTTC. Translated: CSAVTPRNQGEAKNIQYF. The V gene is TRBV20-1, the J gene TRBJ2-4; 7 nucleotides align to TRBD1. Germline V gene lookup returns CDR1 DFQATT and CDR2 SNEGSKA (reference sequence). The ends lost 5 bases at V and 0 bases at J; junction bases unmatched: 16. This CDR3 comprises 18 residues.

The rearrangement links TRBV12-5 to TRBJ1-1; possibly TRBD1 for D (6 bases). The CDR3 contains 16 residues. CDR1 and CDR2 (germline): LGHNT, FRNRAP. Trimming removed 4 bases at V and 1 base at J, with 16 bases between. The CDR3 coding sequence is TGTGCTAGTGGTTATCACATCCTGGGGGCGAACACTGAAGCTTTCTTT. This encodes CASGYHILGANTEAFF.

The rearrangement uses TRBV4-2 and TRBJ2-1, with 9 bases lining up with TRBD2. Germline assignment: CDR1 LGHNA and CDR2 YNFKEQ. J lost 10 bases, V lost 0 bases, and 13 bases had no gene match. The CDR3 has 17 residues. The CDR3 DNA reads TGTGCCAGCAGCCAAGATCCTAGGTCCCTAGCGGGGAGGGAGCAGTTCTTC. Protein product: CASSQDPRSLAGREQFF.

The rearrangement uses TRBV12-3 or TRBV12-4 and TRBJ2-7; the match to TRBD2 covers 15 bases. The CDR3 loop spans 14 amino acids. The ends lost 6 bases at V and 7 bases at J; junction bases unmatched: 4. The chain's CDR3 is CASRRTSGGAEQYF. CDR3 coding DNA: TGTGCCAGCAGACGGACTAGCGGGGGGGCGGAGCAGTACTTC.

This clonotype has a handful of counts. The chain has TRBV5-1 and TRBJ1-1, with D hard to call. Looked up from germline, CDR1 is SGHRS and CDR2 is YFSETQ. With 0 bases removed from V and 4 bases from J, the gap between germline ends came to 16 bases. The CDR3 sequence is 16 residues long. CDR3 loop: CASSLGYSVVGTEAFF. The DNA of the CDR3 is TGCGCCAGCAGCTTGGGATACTCGGTTGTAGGCACTGAAGCTTTCTTT.

V usage is TRBV5-6 and J usage is TRBJ2-5; weak D call: TRBD1 (6 bases). Trimming cost V 4 bases and J 3 bases, with 19 bases left between them. The CDR3 is made up of 16 amino acids. Germline V lookup: CDR1 SGHDT, CDR2 YYEEEE. This chain's CDR3 is CASSLGAGVQKETQYF. CDR3 nucleotide sequence: TGTGCCAGCAGCCTGGGGGCAGGGGTACAGAAAGAGACCCAGTACTTC.

The sample holds a few counts of this clonotype. V gene TRBV12-3 or TRBV12-4 combines with J gene TRBJ2-7; D possibly corresponds to TRBD1 (5 bases). V lost 8 bases and J lost 5, with 16 bases in between. The CDR3 has 13 amino acids. CDR3 bases: TGTGCCAGCCGCACAGGTTTAGGGGACGAGCAGTACTTC. As protein: CASRTGLGDEQYF.

This clonotype was seen a single time. This chain links TRBV7-9 with TRBJ1-1; possibly TRBD1 for D (5 bases). Per the germline V gene, CDR1 is SEHNR and CDR2 is FQNEAQ (reference sequence). The CDR3 has 14 residues. V lost 1 base and J 6 bases, leaving 12 bases between the germline ends. CDR3 DNA sequence: TGTGCCAGCAGCTTAGTGCAGGGAGTCCCTGAAGCTTTCTTT. Encoded protein: CASSLVQGVPEAFF.

The J gene is TRBJ2-1, the V gene TRBV27, with a weak D call TRBD1 (6 bases). Germline assignment: CDR1 MNHEY and CDR2 SMNVEV (reference sequence). The length of the CDR3 is 15 residues. V was cut by 6 bases and J by 0 bases, with 12 bases left in between. The CDR3 here is CASSADSLSYNEQFF. In DNA, the CDR3 is TGTGCCAGCAGCGCGGACAGCCTCTCCTACAATGAGCAGTTCTTC.

This clonotype has only a few counts. V usage is TRBV7-2 and J usage is TRBJ2-3; 13 positions match TRBD2. V shed 5 bases, J shed 2 bases, and the junction held 10 bases outside the gene matches. This CDR3 has 18 residues. Germline assignment: CDR1 SGHTA and CDR2 FQGNSA. DNA for the CDR3: TGTGCCAGCAGCCCCGCGACTAGCGGGGGGCCTTTCACAGATACGCAGTATTTT. Translated: CASSPATSGGPFTDTQYF.

The CDR3 region is CASSYSESQYF. CDR3 nucleotide sequence: TGTGCCAGCAGTTACTCGGAATCCCAGTACTTC. This chain joins TRBV6-5 and TRBJ2-5; D is ambiguous. Germline-derived CDR1 and CDR2 are MNHEY and SVGAGI. The CDR3 contains 11 residues. Trimming pared 0 bases from V and 9 bases from J, leaving 5 bases between.

This clonotype has at least ten counts. V gene TRBV29-1 combines with J gene TRBJ2-7; 8 bases align to TRBD2. The germline gives CDR1 SQVTM, CDR2 ANQGSEA. The CDR3 runs 15 residues. V was pared by 1 base and J by 0 bases, with 5 bases of the junction left unmatched. CDR3 protein: CSVEVSGTSSYEQYF. CDR3 nucleotide sequence: TGCAGCGTTGAAGTTAGCGGGACCAGCTCCTACGAGCAGTACTTC.